The subject of this entry is one T cell receptor (beta chain). The CDR3 length is 16 residues. Per the germline V gene, CDR1 is MNHEY and CDR2 is SVGAGI. The V gene lost 1 base and the J gene lost 5 bases, with 17 bases spanning the gap. The data derive from a study of shared clonotypes between healthy human individuals. For each subset, genomic DNA was distributed in equal portions over several immunoSEQ plates. TCRdb's table, derived via immunoSEQ multiplex PCR, lists solely in-frame clones and lacks some. The sample carries about 2.3 million clones, 85% to 95% recorded once. Donors, without exception, were Caucasian adults residing in Nashville, Tennessee.

The receptor was isolated from a man between 18 and 29 years old in good health. Some clones in this sample may be carry-over from other donors' samples. The source material was naive CD4+ T cells from PBMCs. As to subset: CD45RA+ positively selected. The genes are TRBV6-5 and TRBJ1-1, with unresolved D. The DNA of the CDR3 is TGTGCCAGCAGTTACTTGTCGACCCACCGGGGAACTGAAGCTTTCTTT. Translated: CASSYLSTHRGTEAFF.